The 31 T cell receptor beta chains given below trace back to one sample, sequenced in a study of T-cell reconstitution after alpha-beta-depleted transplantation in children. As it was prepared, the TCRbeta library received unique molecular identifiers. TCRdb called the PCR reads again in MiXCR, with one record for every CDR3 protein. This table has 500,000 to 650,000 distinct CDR3 sequences, 10% to 15% appearing once. Sequences were derived from PBMCs, mostly from graft donor cells, sampled 360 days after TCRalphabeta/CD19-depleted stem cell transplant. The origin of the receptors is a male patient between 5 and 17 years old who had a stem cell transplant for acute myeloid leukemia, so the T cells may come from the graft donor.

There are a few counts of this clonotype. This chain joins TRBV20-1 and TRBJ2-7; 9 bases align to TRBD1. Trimming at V came to 3 bases and at J to 2 bases, leaving 5 bases not matched to a gene. This CDR3 contains 14 residues. From germline, CDR1 is DFQATT and CDR2 SNEGSKA (reference sequence). CDR3 sequence reads: CSASRDRDTYEQYF. CDR3 DNA sequence: TGCAGTGCTAGCCGGGACAGGGATACCTACGAGCAGTACTTC.

This clonotype was counted only a few times. The rearrangement joins TRBV9 to TRBJ2-5; unclear D gene. Germline-derived CDR1 and CDR2 are SGDLS and YYNGEE. V was clipped by 0 bases and J by 5 bases, with 8 bases between them. CDR3 length: 13 residues. This CDR3 is CASSVDMRETQYF. The CDR3 DNA sequence: TGTGCCAGCAGCGTAGATATGAGGGAGACCCAGTACTTC.

This clonotype was detected only a few times. The chain couples TRBV7-6 to TRBJ1-5; D is ambiguous. The V gene's germline CDR1 is SGHVS and CDR2 FNYEAQ. The CDR3 runs 18 residues. V lost 1 base and J lost 1, with 17 bases in between. This CDR3 reads CASSLGSSFGKSNQPQHF. CDR3 in DNA: TGTGCCAGCAGCTTAGGCTCCTCGTTCGGGAAAAGCAATCAGCCCCAGCATTTT.

This clonotype has just a few counts. The chain recombines TRBV4-3 with TRBJ2-2; possibly TRBD2 for D (6 bases). CDR3 length: 16 amino acids. From germline, CDR1 is LGHNA and CDR2 YSLEER. V shed 1 base and J shed 3 bases, with 12 bases lying between them. CDR3 DNA: TGCGCCAGCAGCCAAGGTCCGACTAGGGACACCGGGGAGCTGTTTTTT. It translates to CASSQGPTRDTGELFF.

This clonotype showed up just a few times. The rearrangement joins TRBV14 to TRBJ2-1; 8 bases are a match to TRBD2. The CDR3 has 16 amino acids. V lost 3 bases, J lost 7 bases, and 11 bases stayed unmatched. Germline V gives CDR1 SGHDN, CDR2 FVKESK. The CDR3, as DNA: TGTGCCAGCAGCCAGACCGGGACTAGGACCCTAAATGAGCAGTTCTTC. It translates to CASSQTGTRTLNEQFF.

The chain links TRBV28 to TRBJ1-2, with D possibly TRBD1 on 6 matching bases. Germline loops: CDR1 MDHEN, CDR2 SYDVKM. The CDR3 has 11 residues. Between the trimmed V and J ends, which lost 10 bases and 8 bases, there was a span of 14 bases. In DNA, the CDR3 is TGTGCCACCGGGGGCCATTGGGGCTACACCTTC. This encodes CATGGHWGYTF.

This clonotype was detected only a few times. The chain carries TRBV9 and TRBJ2-5; 14 nucleotides align to TRBD2. The CDR3 length is 18 residues. V was pared by 0 bases and J by 4 bases, with 8 bases of the junction left unmatched. Germline CDR1 reads SGDLS; CDR2 reads YYNGEE. CDR3 DNA sequence: TGTGCCAGCAGCGTAGAATTCGGACTAGCGGGAGGAAGAGAGACCCAGTACTTC. Protein: CASSVEFGLAGGRETQYF.

This clonotype was seen more than once but under ten times. V and J are TRBV4-3 and TRBJ2-1; D is possibly TRBD2 (5 bases). Trimming cost V 0 bases and J 2 bases, with 11 bases left between them. This CDR3 region has 16 residues. CDR1 and CDR2 from the germline V gene are LGHNA and YSLEER. The CDR3 loop is CASSQETRGPYNEQFF. The CDR3 DNA sequence: TGCGCCAGCAGCCAAGAAACACGGGGTCCCTACAATGAGCAGTTCTTC.

The J gene is TRBJ2-7, the V gene TRBV28, with a tentative D call TRBD2 (5 bases). This CDR3 comprises 17 residues. Germline lookup yields CDR1 MDHEN and CDR2 SYDVKM. V dropped 3 bases and J dropped 0 bases, with 18 bases sitting between them. The CDR3 DNA reads as TGTGCCAGCAGTTTCCGGCTAGCTTACAACTTCTCCTACGAGCAGTACTTC. This translates into CASSFRLAYNFSYEQYF.

The V call is TRBV6-2 or TRBV6-3, the J call TRBJ2-7, with D maybe TRBD1 (6 bases). V shed 10 bases and J shed 2 bases, with 21 bases lying between them. CDR1 MNHEY and CDR2 SVGEGT come from the germline V gene. This CDR3 comprises 15 residues. Here the CDR3 reads CATGTRGKGPYEQYF. In DNA form, the CDR3 reads TGTGCCACCGGGACCAGGGGAAAAGGCCCCTACGAGCAGTACTTC.

CDR3 DNA: TGTGCCTGGAGTTCCCCTATAGTAAGAAGGTCGGATGAGCAGTTCTTC. Its protein is CAWSSPIVRRSDEQFF. The gene calls are TRBV30 and TRBJ2-1; D not certain. This CDR3 is built from 16 residues. V gave up 2 bases and J gave up 8 bases, with 22 bases separating them. Germline CDR1 reads GTSNPN; CDR2 reads SVGIG (reference sequence). The full variable domain, with the rest looked up from reference TRBV30 and TRBJ2-1, is SQTIHQWPATLVQPVGSPLSLECTVEGTSNPNLYWYRQAAGRGLQLLFYSVGIGQISSEVPQNLSASRPQDRQFILSSKKLLLSDSGFYLCAWSSPIVRRSDEQFFGPGTRLTVL.

This clonotype was counted a few times. The chain recombines TRBV21-1 with TRBJ2-4; the table's D call TRBD1 went unverified against the DNA. TRBV21-1 has pseudogene status. CDR3 size: 16 residues. The CDR3 protein is CASSPRGSIAKNIQYF. The CDR3 DNA follows: TGTGCCAGCAGCCCTCGGGGGTCGATAGCCAAAAACATTCAGTACTTC.

For this clonotype: Given a much more abundant clone one base away, this may be a read error. The chain employs TRBV3-1 and TRBJ2-3; 8 bases map to TRBD2. The CDR3 covers 14 residues. CDR1 and CDR2 from the germline V gene are LGHDT and YNNKEL (reference sequence). V dropped 10 bases and J dropped 4; count of bases not matched to a gene: 10. Written as DNA, the CDR3 is TGTGCCACCAGGCCGGGAGGGCCGGCAGATACGCAGTATTTT. Protein product: CATRPGGPADTQYF.

Many counts were recorded for this clonotype. The chain joins TRBV20-1 to TRBJ2-1; D may be TRBD2 (6 bases). In germline, CDR1 is DFQATT, CDR2 SNEGSKA (reference sequence). CDR3 length: 13 amino acids. Trimming removed 4 bases from V and 8 bases from J, with 15 bases in between. The DNA of the CDR3 is TGCAGTGCTAAAGGGCGGGAAGGCCATGAGCAGTTCTTC. This encodes CSAKGREGHEQFF.

The chain carries TRBV6-5 and TRBJ2-7, with 11 bases identical to TRBD2. The CDR3 runs to 16 residues. Germline assignment: CDR1 MNHEY and CDR2 SVGAGI. The ends lost 4 bases at V and 0 bases at J; junction bases unmatched: 5. CDR3 nucleotides: TGTGCCAGCAGTTCCCAGACTAGCGGGATCTCCTACGAGCAGTACTTC. Its translation: CASSSQTSGISYEQYF.

The sample holds a few counts of this clonotype. The chain has TRBV28 and TRBJ2-7, with 9 bases aligning to TRBD1. J gave up 7 bases and V 4 bases, and 8 bases lay outside the gene matches. The CDR3 length is 14 residues. Germline V gene data show CDR1 as MDHEN and CDR2 as SYDVKM. CDR3 protein: CASSSDRDRVEQYF. Here the CDR3 DNA reads TGTGCCAGCAGTTCCGACCGGGACAGGGTTGAGCAGTACTTC.

This clonotype came up a few times. In DNA form, the CDR3 reads TGTGCCAGCAGACTACAGGTTCCGAACACCGGGGAGCTGTTTTTT. Residues: CASRLQVPNTGELFF. The chain employs TRBV28 and TRBJ2-2, with D possibly matching TRBD1 (5 bases). The germline V and J ends were trimmed by 6 bases and 0 bases, with 11 bases remaining between them. This CDR3 spans 15 amino acids. Germline loops: CDR1 MDHEN, CDR2 SYDVKM.

This clonotype was observed a few times. The chain employs TRBV12-3 or TRBV12-4 and TRBJ1-1; TRBD1 matches 7 bases. This CDR3 is built from 13 residues. The J segment lost 6 bases and the V segment lost 10 bases, leaving 11 bases of the junction unmatched. The CDR3 is CANDRVNWPEAFF. CDR3 bases: TGTGCCAACGACAGGGTTAACTGGCCTGAAGCTTTCTTT.

This chain links TRBV10-3 with TRBJ1-1, with D perhaps TRBD1 (5 bases). CDR3 length: 14 residues. Trimming pared 6 bases from V and 2 bases from J, leaving 13 bases between. Germline-derived CDR1 and CDR2 are ENHRY and SYGVKD. The CDR3 is CAIRVGPSNTEAFF. CDR3 in DNA: TGTGCCATCAGGGTGGGACCGAGTAACACTGAAGCTTTCTTT.

This clonotype came up a few times. This chain links TRBV4-3 with TRBJ2-3; TRBD2 aligns across 7 bases. The CDR3 is 15 amino acids. The J segment lost 5 bases and the V segment lost 1 base, leaving 6 bases of the junction unmatched. Per germline, CDR1 LGHNA and CDR2 YSLEER. The CDR3 bases are TGCGCCAGCAGCCAAGGGGAGGGCCTTGTAGATACGCAGTATTTT. It translates to CASSQGEGLVDTQYF.

The V gene is TRBV19, the J gene TRBJ2-3, with 16 bases aligning to TRBD2. Germline-derived CDR1 and CDR2 are LNHDA and SQIVND (reference sequence). With V trimmed by 5 bases and J by 2 bases, 16 bases remained unmatched. This CDR3 has 21 amino acids. The CDR3 loop reads CASSASPGLAGGSPTTDTQYF. The CDR3 region has the DNA TGTGCCAGTAGTGCCTCGCCGGGACTAGCGGGAGGGTCTCCTACCACAGATACGCAGTATTTT.

This clonotype turned up a few times. The V gene is TRBV20-1, the J gene TRBJ2-6; 8 bases are a match to TRBD1. Germline assignment: CDR1 DFQATT and CDR2 SNEGSKA (reference sequence). This CDR3 is 16 amino acids long. Trimming at V came to 3 bases and at J to 0 bases, leaving 4 bases not matched to a gene. DNA for the CDR3: TGCAGTGCTAGCGGGACAGGCTCCTCTGGGGCCAACGTCCTGACTTTC. Translated, it gives CSASGTGSSGANVLTF.

This chain links TRBV5-6 with TRBJ2-6; D ambiguous. Trimming pared 2 bases from V and 5 bases from J, leaving 14 bases between. Germline V gene data show CDR1 as SGHDT and CDR2 as YYEEEE. This CDR3 contains 16 residues. This chain's CDR3 is CASSFSPDQRANVLTF. CDR3 nucleotide sequence: TGTGCCAGCAGCTTTTCCCCTGATCAGAGGGCCAACGTCCTGACTTTC.

This chain uses TRBV21-1 with TRBJ2-5; the D call TRBD2 from the table was never checked on the DNA. TRBV21-1 is annotated as a pseudogene. The CDR3 is made up of 16 amino acids. The DNA of the CDR3 is TGTGCCAGCAGCAAAGTTGCAGCGGGAGGTGAAGAGACCCAGTACTTC. This encodes CASSKVAAGGEETQYF.

This clonotype was counted at least ten times. The chain combines TRBV12-3 or TRBV12-4 with TRBJ1-6, with D uncertain. This CDR3 has 15 residues. The V gene lost 1 base and the J gene lost 9 bases, with 13 bases spanning the gap. The CDR3 nucleotides are TGTGCCAGCAGTTTAGGACGGAATAGTGGTTCACCCCTCCACTTT. Its translation: CASSLGRNSGSPLHF.

This clonotype was counted ten times or more. The rearrangement joins TRBV4-2 to TRBJ2-5, with D unclear. Germline CDR1 and CDR2: LGHNA and YNFKEQ. This CDR3 is built from 16 residues. V lost 2 bases to trimming and J lost 5 bases, with 18 bases between them. The CDR3 is CASSQSATSTWETQYF. CDR3 DNA: TGTGCCAGCAGCCAATCCGCGACCTCGACGTGGGAGACCCAGTACTTC.

The chain has TRBV3-1 and TRBJ2-1; D may be TRBD1 (5 bases). Germline V gives CDR1 LGHDT, CDR2 YNNKEL (reference sequence). Deletions cut 10 bases from V and 5 bases from J, with 18 bases between. The CDR3 contains 14 residues. CDR3 protein: CATSQGKSDNEQFF. As DNA, the CDR3 is TGTGCCACCTCTCAGGGTAAGTCGGACAATGAGCAGTTCTTC.

The chain links TRBV15 to TRBJ2-1, with D hard to call. Germline V CDR1 and CDR2: LNHNV, YYDKDF (reference sequence). This CDR3 contains 13 residues. The V gene lost 4 bases and the J gene lost 5 bases, with 9 bases spanning the gap. In DNA, the CDR3 is TGTGCCACCAGCACTCAAGAGAACAATGAGCAGTTCTTC. Encoded protein: CATSTQENNEQFF.

The chain has TRBV7-2 and TRBJ2-7, with TRBD2 matching over 9 bases. The germline gives CDR1 SGHTA, CDR2 FQGNSA. The CDR3 covers 15 residues. V gave up 1 base and J gave up 6 bases; unmatched junction bases: 7. For the CDR3, the DNA is TGTGCCAGCAGCTTAGTTGTGACTAGCGGTCGCGAGCAGTACTTC. Protein: CASSLVVTSGREQYF.

This clonotype was seen a handful of times. The J gene is TRBJ1-1, the V gene TRBV25-1, with D unresolved. Trimming took off 8 bases at V and 2 bases at J, with 12 bases between the two ends. Germline V gene lookup returns CDR1 MGHDK and CDR2 SYGVNS. The CDR3 is made up of 13 amino acids. CDR3 coding DNA: TGTGCCAGCCAGAGGCTGGGTAACACTGAAGCTTTCTTT. Translating it yields CASQRLGNTEAFF.

This clonotype was counted a few times. The chain employs TRBV9 and TRBJ2-1, with TRBD2 identical over 12 bases. The CDR3 has 20 amino acids. The germline V gene encodes CDR1 SGDLS and CDR2 YYNGEE. V lost 4 bases, J lost 0 bases, and 14 bases stayed unmatched. This chain's CDR3 is CASSPRLAGEMSGSYNEQFF. As DNA, the CDR3 is TGTGCCAGCAGCCCCCGACTAGCGGGAGAAATGAGTGGCTCCTACAATGAGCAGTTCTTC. Full variable domain (rest looked up from reference TRBV9 and TRBJ2-1): DSGVTQTPKHLITATGQRVTLRCSPRSGDLSVYWYQQSLDQGLQFLIQYYNGEERAKGNILERFSAQQFPDLHSELNLSSLELGDSALYFCASSPRLAGEMSGSYNEQFFGPGTRLTVL.